This T cell receptor beta chain was obtained from a study of cytomegalovirus exposure and HLA in healthy donors. General study findings and limits: Cytomegalovirus association was assigned to approximately 180 TCR beta chains. In all likelihood, a cluster of highly shared sequence variants was a sequencing artifact. In a later analysis, several top co-occurrence clusters appeared linked to parvovirus B19, influenza, CMV and Epstein-Barr virus. Follow-up analysis later connected one missense variant in DCLRE1C with trimming of TCR beta V- and J-genes.

Vbeta (60) and Jbeta (13) primers were used in the PCR. Clones were read by immunoSEQ multiplex PCR, and TCRdb kept only the in-frame ones, dropping some. The sample has 75,000 to 80,000 clones, around 78% seen once; the top ten hold roughly 1.7%. Germline values: CDR1 MNHNY, CDR2 SVGAGI (reference sequence). Trimming removed 6 bases at V and 7 bases at J, with 12 bases between. This CDR3 comprises 13 residues. Notes on this clone: Antigen specificity is unknown.

The chain uses TRBV6-6 and TRBJ2-2, with D uncertain. Sequenced material: PBMCs. The origin of this receptor is a man in his forties or fifties in good health and CMV-seronegative. The chain's CDR3 is CASSPNRGGELFF. The DNA of the CDR3 is TGTGCCAGCAGCCCCAATCGCGGCGGGGAGCTGTTTTTT.